This T cell receptor (beta chain) was recorded in a study of shared clonotypes between healthy human individuals. General study findings and limits: About 5% of naive CD4 clonotypes were shared across a few donors. Clonotype sharing among the donors was expected to vary with sequencing depth.

An assay was performed, and its level was deep. Some clones are missing from TCRdb's copy, which holds only in-frame ones; the method was immunoSEQ multiplex PCR. The repertoire holds 190,000 or so clones, about 93% seen once, with around 0.067% in the top ten. About this clone itself: Its antigen is not known.

The CDR3 is 13 amino acids. The V gene lost 0 bases and the J gene lost 6 bases, with 9 bases spanning the gap. Germline V gene lookup returns CDR1 LNHNV and CDR2 YYDKDF (reference sequence). The TCR was taken from a woman aged 25 to 39 in good health. Sample: naive CD4+ T cells sorted from blood. The subset is: CD45RA+ positively selected. The rearrangement links TRBV15 to TRBJ2-7; unclear D gene. The CDR3 reads CATSRDRVSEQYF. CDR3 in DNA: TGTGCCACCAGCAGAGATCGGGTGAGCGAGCAGTACTTC.